This T cell receptor beta chain was captured by sequencing in a study of regulatory T cells in long-lasting Graves disease. Whole-study context: Newly diagnosed Graves' patients had taken antithyroid drugs under 3 months.

This clonotype has just a few counts. From germline, CDR1 is SQVTM and CDR2 ANQGSEA. V was trimmed by 3 bases and J by 4 bases, leaving 4 bases between them. This CDR3 is 11 amino acids long. The time point is: newly diagnosed GD, antithyroid drugs for less than 3 months. With RNA extracted from PBMCs as input, the TCR library was made. Libraries of TCR beta came from iRepertoire HTBI primers plus Arm-PCR of CDR3 regions. TCRdb reanalysed the multiplex PCR reads using MiXCR and keeps one entry per CDR3 protein. The sample yields 350,000 to 550,000 distinct CDR3 sequences, around 15% seen once. These same records also appear under a second study, on T cells in Graves' hyperthyroidism and ophthalmopathy. That study reports: Patients counted as stable if ophthalmopathy did not develop within 18 months. RT-PCR in the first round (using the HTBI primer set) targeted the TCR CDR3. In validation, the model predicted ophthalmopathy. These predictions came a median about 6 months before onset.

The TCR originated in a woman aged 45-65 years with Graves disease. The chain carries TRBV29-1 and TRBJ2-1; no clear D. This specimen was peripheral blood mononuclear cells (PBMCs), taken at new diagnosis, from a patient treated with antithyroid drugs. This CDR3 reads CSVDGYNEQFF. CDR3 nucleotides: TGCAGCGTTGACGGGTACAATGAGCAGTTCTTC.